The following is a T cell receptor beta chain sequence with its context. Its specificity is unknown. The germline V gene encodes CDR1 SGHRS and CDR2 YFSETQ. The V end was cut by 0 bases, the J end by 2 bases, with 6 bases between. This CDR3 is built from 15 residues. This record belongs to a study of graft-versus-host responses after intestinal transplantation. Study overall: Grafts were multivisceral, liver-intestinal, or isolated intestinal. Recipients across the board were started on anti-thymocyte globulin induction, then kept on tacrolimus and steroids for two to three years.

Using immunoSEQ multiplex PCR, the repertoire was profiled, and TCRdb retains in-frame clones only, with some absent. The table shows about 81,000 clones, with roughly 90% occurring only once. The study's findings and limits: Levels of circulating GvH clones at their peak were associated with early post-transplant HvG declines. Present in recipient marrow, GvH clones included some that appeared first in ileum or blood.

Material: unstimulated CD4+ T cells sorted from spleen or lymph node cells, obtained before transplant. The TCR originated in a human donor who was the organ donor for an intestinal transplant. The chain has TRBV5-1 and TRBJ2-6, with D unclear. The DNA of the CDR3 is TGCGCCAGCAGCTTGGCGCCAGCTGGGGCCAACGTCCTGACTTTC. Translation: CASSLAPAGANVLTF. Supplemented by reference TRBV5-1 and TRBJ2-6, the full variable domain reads KAGVTQTPRYLIKTRGQQVTLSCSPISGHRSVSWYQQTPGQGLQFLFEYFSETQRNKGNFPGRFSGRQFSNSRSEMNVSTLELGDSALYLCASSLAPAGANVLTFGAGSRLTVL.